The T cell receptor beta chain described here comes from a study of T-cell reconstitution after alpha-beta-depleted transplantation in children. The CDR3 has 17 residues. The sample holds a few counts of this clonotype. The antigen is undetermined. Whole-study findings and limits: Day-60 TCRbeta diversity that was high in some patients was derived from surviving recipient T cells and thymic progenitors. Alpha-beta T cells about two months after transplant reportedly derived from several hundred expanded graft clones. After one year, T-cell counts and TCRbeta diversity mostly came from new T cells.

Unique molecular identifiers were built into the TCRbeta library. TCRdb redid the calling of the PCR reads with MiXCR, one entry per CDR3 protein. The sample records hundreds of thousands of distinct CDR3 sequences, about an eighth being singletons. This clonotype was sampled from a male patient between 10 and 17 years old who had a stem cell transplant for acute myeloid leukemia, so the T cells may come from the graft donor. The V gene is TRBV21-1, the J gene TRBJ2-7; the table names TRBD1, a call not compared with the DNA. TRBV21-1 is shown as a pseudogene. Sequenced here: PBMCs, mostly from graft donor cells, sampled 360 days after TCRalphabeta/CD19-depleted stem cell transplant. CDR3 residues: CASSENGRRGRSCEQYF. Here the CDR3 DNA reads TGTGCCAGCAGCGAAAACGGGAGGCGCGGGAGGTCATGCGAGCAGTACTTC.